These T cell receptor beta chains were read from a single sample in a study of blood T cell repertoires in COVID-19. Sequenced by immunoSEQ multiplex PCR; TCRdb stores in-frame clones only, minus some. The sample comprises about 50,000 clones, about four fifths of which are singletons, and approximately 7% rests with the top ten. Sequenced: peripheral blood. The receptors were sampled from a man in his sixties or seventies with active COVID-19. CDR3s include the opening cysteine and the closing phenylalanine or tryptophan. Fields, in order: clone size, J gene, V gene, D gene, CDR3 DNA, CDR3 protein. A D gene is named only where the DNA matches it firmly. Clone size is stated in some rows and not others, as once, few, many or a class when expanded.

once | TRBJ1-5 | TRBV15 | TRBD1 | TGTGCCACCAGCGGCGACAGGGCCCAAAATCAGCCCCAGCATTTT | CATSGDRAQNQPQHF
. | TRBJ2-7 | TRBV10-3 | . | TGTGCCATCAGTGACCCTAACGAGCAGTACTTC | CAISDPNEQYF
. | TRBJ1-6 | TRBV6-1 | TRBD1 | TGTGCCAGCAGTGAAGGGGGGACAGGGTTAAACTCACCCCTCCACTTT | CASSEGGTGLNSPLHF
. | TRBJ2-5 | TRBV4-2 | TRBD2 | TGTGCCAGCAGCCCCGGACTAGCGGGGGTGTCTTCCCAAGAGACCCAGTACTTC | CASSPGLAGVSSQETQYF
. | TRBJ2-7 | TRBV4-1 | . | TGCGCCAGCAGCCATAAGACAACCTACGAGCAGTACTTC | CASSHKTTYEQYF
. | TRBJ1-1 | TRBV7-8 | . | TGTGCCAGCAGCTTAGCGGGGAGGTTCACTGAAGCTTTCTTT | CASSLAGRFTEAFF
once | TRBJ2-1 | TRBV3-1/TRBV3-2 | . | TGTGCCAGCAGCCACGCAGTCTATGAGCAGTTCTTC | CASSHAVYEQFF
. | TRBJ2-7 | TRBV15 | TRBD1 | TGTGCCACCAGTAGGGACAGGAACGAGCAGTACTTC | CATSRDRNEQYF
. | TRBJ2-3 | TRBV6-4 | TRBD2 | TGTGCCAGCAGTAGCCTAGCGGGGGGTACAGATACGCAGTATTTT | CASSSLAGGTDTQYF
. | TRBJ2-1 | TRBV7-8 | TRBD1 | TGTGCCAGCAGTCCACAGGGGGCGTTCGACAATGAGCAGTTCTTC | CASSPQGAFDNEQFF
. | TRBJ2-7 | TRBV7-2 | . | TGTGCCAGCAGCCCGAGGCGGGCAGGGGTAGGCGAGCAGTACTTC | CASSPRRAGVGEQYF
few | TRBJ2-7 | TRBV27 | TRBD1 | TGTGCCAGCAGTTCCCCGGGACAGGGGACCCCCTACGAGCAGTACTTC | CASSSPGQGTPYEQYF
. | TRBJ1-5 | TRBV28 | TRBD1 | TGTGCCAGCAGTTTCGGGACAGGGGGCCGACGGCCCCAGCATTTT | CASSFGTGGRRPQHF
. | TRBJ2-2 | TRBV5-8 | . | TGTGCCAGCAGGGCACAGGGCACCGGGGAGCTGTTTTTT | CASRAQGTGELFF
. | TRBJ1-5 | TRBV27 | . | TGTGCCAGCAGCCCACAACGGCGGGATCAGCCCCAGCATTTT | CASSPQRRDQPQHF
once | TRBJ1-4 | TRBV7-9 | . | TGTGCCAGCCGGCTTCCGGGGGATGAAAAACTGTTTTTT | CASRLPGDEKLFF
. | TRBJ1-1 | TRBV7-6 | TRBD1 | TGTGCCAGCAGCGCCAGACAGGGGTTGAACACTGAAGCTTTCTTT | CASSARQGLNTEAFF
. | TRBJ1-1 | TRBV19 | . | TGTGCCAGTAGTATCCGGGGATACACTGAAGCTTTCTTT | CASSIRGYTEAFF
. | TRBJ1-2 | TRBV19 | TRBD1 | TGTGCCAGTAGTTCGGACAGGGCGGAGAACTATGGCTACACCTTC | CASSSDRAENYGYTF
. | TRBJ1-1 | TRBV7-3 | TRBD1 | TGTGCCAGCAGCTCCCGCCGGGACAGTGAAGCTTTCTTT | CASSSRRDSEAFF
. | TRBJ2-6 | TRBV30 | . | TGTGCCTGGAGTACGGGGGACGGGGCCAACGTCCTGACTTTC | CAWSTGDGANVLTF
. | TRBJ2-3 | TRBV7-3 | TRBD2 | TGTGCCAGCAGCCTCAACAGCGGGGGGTCGGGAGATACGCAGTATTTT | CASSLNSGGSGDTQYF
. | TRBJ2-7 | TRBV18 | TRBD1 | TGTGCCAGCTCACTGGGGACAGGGGCCTACGAGCAGTACTTC | CASSLGTGAYEQYF
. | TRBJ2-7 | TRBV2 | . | TGTGCCAGCAGTACGACAAGGCGCTCCTACGAGCAGTACTTC | CASSTTRRSYEQYF
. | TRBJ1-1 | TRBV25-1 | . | TGTGCCAGCCGTGAACCGGGTTTTGGCACTGAAGCTTTCTTT | CASREPGFGTEAFF
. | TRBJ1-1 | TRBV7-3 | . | TGTGCCAGCAGCCCGGGGGACGGAGAAGCTTTCTTT | CASSPGDGEAFF